A single sample gave rise to the 16 T cell receptor beta chains below, sequenced in a study of breast tumors, draining lymph nodes, adjacent tissues (dated by TCRdb to about 2016). Lymph node samples came from the axillary draining lymph nodes of breast cancer patients. The library came from multiplex PCR. The listed sequencing device is Illumina HiSeq 2000. TCRdb cleaned the public reads at Q25 with fastp, built clones with MiXCR and kept in-frame beta chains. Entries are consolidated by CDR3 protein sequence, retaining the most common genes and DNA. The sample table shows 80,000 to 130,000 distinct CDR3 sequences, and over 20% are seen once. The ten largest clones add up to roughly 1.3% of the sample. Source material: axillary lymph node tissue. The receptors were gathered from a female donor with breast cancer. Some clones in this sample may be carry-over from other donors' samples.

This clonotype came up many times. The J gene is TRBJ1-2, the V gene TRBV19; tentative D call: TRBD1 (6 bases). Trimming pared 7 bases from V and 4 bases from J, leaving 16 bases between. Germline CDR1 LNHDA, CDR2 SQIVND (reference sequence). The CDR3 consists of 14 residues. DNA for the CDR3: TGTGCCAGTAAGAGGGGGGGGGAGAGCTATGGCTACACCTTC. Translation: CASKRGGESYGYTF.

This clonotype was observed many times. V usage is TRBV20-1 and J usage is TRBJ2-1; 12 positions agree with TRBD2. Germline assignment: CDR1 DFQATT and CDR2 SNEGSKA (reference sequence). The V gene end was trimmed by 2 bases and the J gene end by 3 bases; junction bases not matched to a gene: 2. This CDR3 has 15 amino acids. The CDR3 spells CSARQLAGGYNEQFF. The CDR3 DNA reads as TGCAGTGCTAGACAACTAGCGGGAGGCTACAATGAGCAGTTCTTC.

This clonotype was recorded many times. V gene TRBV7-3 combines with J gene TRBJ2-2, with TRBD2 matching over 9 bases. With V trimmed by 3 bases and J by 0 bases, 5 bases remained unmatched. The CDR3 extends over 17 amino acids. Germline CDR1 SGHTA, CDR2 FQGTGA. CDR3 DNA sequence: TGTGCCAGCAGCTTGTCTAGCGGGGCTTCGAACACCGGGGAGCTGTTTTTT. It translates to CASSLSSGASNTGELFF.

The chain joins TRBV18 to TRBJ1-3; the D is unclear. CDR1 and CDR2 (germline): KGHSH, LQKENI. The CDR3 contains 15 residues. V was clipped by 1 base and J by 0 bases, with 7 bases between them. The chain's CDR3 is CASSPQGVSGNTIYF. CDR3 nucleotides: TGTGCCAGCTCACCACAGGGCGTCTCTGGAAACACCATATATTTT.

At least ten counts were recorded for this clonotype. The rearrangement links TRBV2 to TRBJ2-3, with a tentative D call TRBD1 (6 bases). The V end was cut by 9 bases, the J end by 4 bases, with 14 bases between. CDR1 is SNHLY and CDR2 is FYNNEI in the germline V gene. CDR3 length: 13 amino acids. The CDR3 sequence: CARTGTWADTQYF. The CDR3 bases are TGTGCCAGGACAGGAACCTGGGCAGATACGCAGTATTTT.

Notes on this clonotype: A much larger clone differs by one base, so this may be a read error. The chain recombines TRBV9 with TRBJ1-2; D is perhaps TRBD1 (5 bases). The V end was cut by 4 bases, the J end by 4 bases, with 20 bases between. The CDR3 runs to 16 residues. Germline V gene data show CDR1 as SGDLS and CDR2 as YYNGEE. The CDR3 nucleotides read TGTGCCAGCAGCCCCAAGGGGCAGGGTCGGCTCTATGGCTACACCTTC. It is translated as CASSPKGQGRLYGYTF.

The rearrangement links TRBV7-9 to TRBJ2-7; D may be TRBD1 (6 bases). The CDR3 has 13 residues. V was pared by 4 bases and J by 4 bases, with 11 bases between. The germline CDR1 and CDR2 sequences are SEHNR and FQNEAQ (reference sequence). This CDR3 is CASSSYRDYEQYF. DNA for the CDR3: TGTGCCAGCAGCTCCTACAGGGATTACGAGCAGTACTTC.

Concerning this clonotype: This may be a read error: a much more frequent sequence differs by one nucleotide. The chain has TRBV11-2 and TRBJ2-3; D unclear. This CDR3 contains 12 residues. The germline V gene has CDR1 SGHAT and CDR2 FQNNGV. DNA for the CDR3: TGTGCCGGCAGCACCTACGTTCCGACGCAGTATTTT. The encoded protein is CAGSTYVPTQYF.

This clonotype was seen many times. The chain joins TRBV30 to TRBJ1-2, with a weak D call TRBD1 (6 bases). There are 13 residues in the CDR3. The germline V and J ends were trimmed by 2 bases and 4 bases, with 11 bases remaining between them. Germline CDR1 GTSNPN, CDR2 SVGIG (reference sequence). The CDR3 region has the DNA TGTGCCTGGAGTATTAAGACAGGCTATGGCTACACCTTC. This encodes CAWSIKTGYGYTF.

Remarks on this clonotype: This CDR3 is missing its conserved last phenylalanine or tryptophan, likely due to a read error. The chain is built from TRBV10-2 and TRBJ2-1, with D possibly TRBD1 on 7 matching bases. V shed 6 bases and J shed 0 bases, with 18 bases lying between them. This CDR3 is built from 17 residues. CDR1 is WSHSY and CDR2 is SAAADI in the germline V gene. The CDR3 DNA follows: TGCGCCAGCAGGGGACTTGCGGGGACAGACTCCTACAATGAGCAGTTCCTC. Encoded protein: CASRGLAGTDSYNEQFL.

J is TRBJ2-1 and V is TRBV4-2; 12 bases map to TRBD2. CDR1 LGHNA and CDR2 YNFKEQ come from the germline V gene. V lost 5 bases and J lost 7; bases outside the gene matches: 9. The CDR3 covers 16 residues. This CDR3 is CASSSLTSGRRNEQFF. CDR3 nucleotides: TGTGCCAGCAGCTCCTTGACTAGCGGGAGAAGGAATGAGCAGTTCTTC.

There are many counts of this clonotype. The chain has TRBV9 and TRBJ2-5; 7 bases line up with TRBD1. Germline CDR1 reads SGDLS; CDR2 reads YYNGEE. The CDR3 covers 16 residues. After removal of 5 bases from V and 4 bases from J, the junction contained 14 bases not matched to a gene. The CDR3 sequence: CASSPHPGGLGETQYF. Here the CDR3 DNA reads TGTGCCAGCAGTCCCCACCCAGGGGGTCTAGGAGAGACCCAGTACTTC. The full variable domain, rest sourced from reference TRBV9 and TRBJ2-5, is DSGVTQTPKHLITATGQRVTLRCSPRSGDLSVYWYQQSLDQGLQFLIQYYNGEERAKGNILERFSAQQFPDLHSELNLSSLELGDSALYFCASSPHPGGLGETQYFGPGTRLLVL.

To note about this clonotype: A much more abundant neighbour one base away suggests this may be a read error. This chain uses TRBV7-2 with TRBJ2-2, with D perhaps TRBD1 (6 bases). CDR1 and CDR2 (germline): SGHTA, FQGNSA. The CDR3 has 17 amino acids. CDR3 region: CASSLDVTGSSTGKLFF. The CDR3 region has the DNA TGTGCCAGCAGCTTAGACGTGACAGGATCTTCCACCGGGAAGCTGTTTTTT. Full variable domain (remainder filled in from reference TRBV7-2 and TRBJ2-2): GAGVSQSPSNKVTEKGKDVELRCDPISGHTALYWYRQSLGQGLEFLIYFQGNSAPDKSGLPSDRFSAERTGGSVSTLTIQRTQQEDSAVYLCASSLDVTGSSTGKLFFGEGSRLTVL.

Many counts were recorded for this clonotype. The chain combines TRBV24-1 with TRBJ2-7; no firm D call. The CDR3 is 14 amino acids. Between the trimmed V and J ends, which lost 3 bases and 2 bases, there was a span of 10 bases. Germline CDR1 reads KGHDR; CDR2 reads SFDVKD. Here the CDR3 reads CATSDPSAPYEQYF. In DNA form, the CDR3 reads TGTGCCACCAGTGATCCCTCAGCCCCCTACGAGCAGTACTTC.

This clonotype appeared many times. V usage is TRBV5-4 and J usage is TRBJ2-7; D may be TRBD1 (5 bases). The V gene's germline CDR1 is SGHNT and CDR2 YYREEE (reference sequence). Trimming cost V 3 bases and J 2 bases, with 12 bases left between them. This CDR3 spans 14 amino acids. In DNA, the CDR3 is TGTGCCAGCAGCTGGGGCGCAGAGGCCTACGAGCAGTACTTC. Its translation: CASSWGAEAYEQYF.

This clonotype was detected a few times. The V gene is TRBV7-3, the J gene TRBJ2-3, with unresolved D. The CDR3 has 12 residues. CDR1 is SGHTA and CDR2 is FQGTGA in the germline V gene. Trimming stripped 4 bases from V and 10 bases from J, with 12 bases between. The CDR3 region has the DNA TGTGCCAGCAGCTCTCTCGGATCGCCGCAGTATTTT. Translation: CASSSLGSPQYF.